The 3 T cell receptor beta chains reported below all come from one sample, sequenced in a study of blood T cell repertoires in COVID-19. The assay was immunoSEQ multiplex PCR, and TCRdb's table has in-frame clones only and misses some. This repertoire shows over 400,000 clones, just over 85% found once; its top ten account for approximately 1.4%. Sequenced input: peripheral blood. These receptors came from a woman aged 30 to 39 with active or convalescent COVID-19.

This clone appeared once. The V call is TRBV27, the J call TRBJ2-3, with D unresolved. Germline lookup yields CDR1 MNHEY and CDR2 SMNVEV (reference sequence). The V and J ends lost 1 base and 2 bases respectively, with 4 bases between them. CDR3 length equals 13 residues. CDR3 protein: CASSLYITDTQYF. The CDR3 DNA follows: TGTGCCAGCAGTTTATATATCACAGATACGCAGTATTTT.

This chain uses TRBV30 with TRBJ2-5, with a possible D match to TRBD2 (6 bases). V was pared by 3 bases and J by 1 base, with 18 bases between. The CDR3 extends over 16 amino acids. Germline CDR1 is GTSNPN and CDR2 is SVGIG (reference sequence). CDR3 DNA sequence: TGTGCCTGGAGGCCGGGACTTCGTAAACCCCAAGAGACCCAGTACTTC. Translating gives CAWRPGLRKPQETQYF. Supplemented by reference TRBV30 and TRBJ2-5, the full variable domain reads SQTIHQWPATLVQPVGSPLSLECTVEGTSNPNLYWYRQAAGRGLQLLFYSVGIGQISSEVPQNLSASRPQDRQFILSSKKLLLSDSGFYLCAWRPGLRKPQETQYFGPGTRLLVL.

The genes are TRBV20-1 and TRBJ1-6, with 9 nucleotides matching TRBD1. Germline V gives CDR1 DFQATT, CDR2 SNEGSKA (reference sequence). With 3 bases clipped from V and 7 bases from J, the junction kept 7 bases outside the gene matches. This CDR3 contains 15 residues. The CDR3 here is CSASTGGTYNSPLHF. The CDR3 DNA sequence: TGCAGTGCTAGTACAGGGGGCACATACAATTCACCCCTCCACTTT.